Listed below are T cell receptor beta chains from one sample, sequenced in a study of CD8 T cells in Susac syndrome. TCRdb re-called the immunoSEQ multiplex PCR reads through MiXCR, storing one row per CDR3 protein. The sample carries 250,000 or so distinct CDR3 sequences, 85% to 95% recorded once. Sequenced sample: CD4+ T cells from PBMCs. These receptors came from a human donor with multiple sclerosis. Each CDR3 is given with its conserved first and last residue. Fields, in order: J gene, D gene, V gene, clone size, CDR3 protein, CDR3 DNA. D genes are given only for firm matches. Clone size is stated in some rows and not others, as once, few, many or a class when expanded.

TRBJ1-5 | TRBD1 | TRBV5-1 | NA | CASSLGAGGGSQPQHF | TGCGCCAGCAGCTTGGGTGCAGGGGGAGGCAGTCAGCCCCAGCATTTT
TRBJ1-1 | NA | TRBV14 | NA | CASRRTDTEAFF | TGTGCCAGCAGGCGGACAGATACTGAAGCTTTCTTT
TRBJ1-2 | NA | TRBV19 | NA | CASMSQKINYGYTF | TGTGCCAGTATGTCACAGAAGATTAACTATGGCTACACCTTC
TRBJ2-7 | NA | TRBV2 | NA | CASSEADYEQYF | TGTGCCAGCAGTGAAGCCGACTACGAGCAGTACTTC
TRBJ1-2 | TRBD1 | TRBV2 | NA | CASRGDSAYGYTF | TGTGCCAGCAGGGGGGACAGCGCGTATGGCTACACCTTC
TRBJ2-1 | TRBD2 | TRBV7-3 | NA | CASSLQASGRNEQFF | TGTGCCAGCAGCTTACAGGCTAGCGGGAGGAATGAGCAGTTCTTC
TRBJ2-5 | NA | TRBV9 | NA | CASSVDGTLGETQYF | TGTGCCAGCAGCGTTGACGGGACCCTGGGAGAGACCCAGTACTTC
TRBJ2-1 | TRBD1 | TRBV2 | NA | CASRSGTGGNNEQFF | TGTGCCAGCAGGTCCGGGACAGGGGGCAACAATGAGCAGTTCTTC
TRBJ2-5 | TRBD1 | TRBV20-1 | NA | CSATPGTGTPETQYF | TGCAGTGCTACGCCCGGGACAGGGACCCCAGAGACCCAGTACTTC
TRBJ2-7 | NA | TRBV27 | once | CASSLGGAALPYEQYF | TGTGCCAGCAGTTTGGGGGGGGCAGCCTTGCCCTACGAGCAGTACTTC